These T cell receptor beta chains were read from a single sample in a study of CD8 T cells in ankylosing spondylitis. TCRdb used MiXCR to reprocess the 5' RACE reads, holding one entry per CDR3 protein. The sample lists around 220,000 distinct CDR3 sequences; roughly a tenth were seen once. What was sequenced was blood, either unsorted or a sorted T cell fraction (not recorded which). The receptors were gathered from a male donor with ankylosing spondylitis or in good health (not recorded which). Each CDR3 is given with its conserved first and last residue. D genes are given only for firm matches. Some rows mark clone size as missing; the rest say once, few, many or name a class of expanded clone.

v_gene	d_gene	j_gene	abundance	CDR3nt	CDR3aa
TRBV2	TRBD1	TRBJ2-2	NA	TGTGCCAGCGTGATTGGTTGGCAGGGGGCCATATCCGGGGAGCTGTTTTTT	CASVIGWQGAISGELFF
TRBV10-3	TRBD1	TRBJ1-6	many	TGTGCCGCGATGACAGGGTTGGATTCACCCCTCCACTTT	CAAMTGLDSPLHF
TRBV11-2	TRBD1	TRBJ1-1	few	TGTGCCAGCAGCTTCCAGACAGGGATGAACACTGAAGCTTTCTTT	CASSFQTGMNTEAFF
TRBV15	NA	TRBJ1-1	many	TGTGCCACCAGCAGAGATCACCTATATGTTGGGGTGACTGAAGCTTTCTTT	CATSRDHLYVGVTEAFF
TRBV20-1	TRBD2	TRBJ2-3	NA	TGCAGTGCTAGGAAGATAGCGGGGGGGAGCGCAGATACGCAGTATTTT	CSARKIAGGSADTQYF
TRBV5-1	NA	TRBJ2-4	many	TGCGCCAGCAGCCTTGATATAGCCAAAAACATTCAGTACTTC	CASSLDIAKNIQYF
TRBV7-2	TRBD2	TRBJ2-3	NA	TGTGCCAGCGCCCTTGTGGGGGGGGAAGCGAATACGCAGTATTTT	CASALVGGEANTQYF
TRBV7-8	NA	TRBJ1-3	many	TGTGCCAGCAGCCTCGGGACTGGCGGAAACACCATATATTTT	CASSLGTGGNTIYF
TRBV20-1	TRBD2	TRBJ2-1	many	TGCAGTGCTGCCGGGACTAGCAGAAATGAGCAGTTCTTC	CSAAGTSRNEQFF
TRBV20-1	NA	TRBJ1-1	NA	TGCACGTCGGTGGGTATGAACTCTGAAGCTTTCTTT	CTSVGMNSEAFF
TRBV12-3/TRBV12-4	NA	TRBJ1-6	many	TGTGCCAGCAGGCAACCCCAGGGAAATTCACCCCTCCACTTT	CASRQPQGNSPLHF
TRBV7-2	NA	TRBJ2-1	many	TGTGCCAGCAGCTTAAATCAAGCCTACAATGAGCAGTTCTTC	CASSLNQAYNEQFF
TRBV5-1	TRBD1	TRBJ2-2	many	TGCGCCAGCAGCTTTAAGGGGGCGTACAACGGGGAGCTGTTTTTT	CASSFKGAYNGELFF
TRBV2	NA	TRBJ1-4	few	TGTGCCAGCATTCTGAATGAAAAACTGTTTTTT	CASILNEKLFF
TRBV5-1	NA	TRBJ1-1	NA	TGCGCCAGCAGTCCAGCTCCCGGGACGCTGAACACTGAAGCTTTCTTT	CASSPAPGTLNTEAFF
TRBV7-3	TRBD2	TRBJ2-5	NA	TGTGCCAGCAGCGTGGGAGGGGTGGGAGAGACCCAGTACTTC	CASSVGGVGETQYF
TRBV5-1	NA	TRBJ2-6	many	TGCGCCAGCAGCTTGGCCGGGGTGGCTGGGGCCAACGTCCTGACTTTC	CASSLAGVAGANVLTF
TRBV6-1	TRBD1	TRBJ1-4	NA	TGTGCCAGCAGCCGCGCCTCGAGCAGGGGGCTAGAAAAACTGTTTTTT	CASSRASSRGLEKLFF
TRBV6-5	NA	TRBJ2-1	many	TGTGCCAGCAGTTACTCGTCATTCATCGAGCAGTTCTTC	CASSYSSFIEQFF
TRBV29-1	NA	TRBJ2-3	many	TGCAGCGTTGCTTTAGGGGGTTACACAGATACGCAGTATTTT	CSVALGGYTDTQYF